This T cell receptor (beta chain) derives from a study of blood T cell repertoires in COVID-19. Authors' methods: Reference gene primer amplification in the assay estimated nucleated cell counts. TCRdb's table, derived via immunoSEQ multiplex PCR, lists solely in-frame clones and lacks some. V and J calls and clone size are those listed in that table; D and trimming were worked out from the DNA. The sample lists 390,000 or so clones; 80% to 90% were seen once. Donors were grouped by their self-reported clinical history. Donors in Cohort 3 who had recovered were those with two negative PCRs, healthcare professional clearance, or resolution of their symptoms. Material for sequencing was PBMCs or T cells enriched from blood (not recorded which). This clonotype originated in a woman in her forties or fifties who had recovered from COVID-19.

The CDR3, as DNA: TGTGCCAGCAGCCTACAGGGGGCACGGGAGACCCAGTACTTC. Translation: CASSLQGARETQYF. The chain employs TRBV2 and TRBJ2-5, with 9 bases fitting TRBD1. This CDR3 has 14 residues. V dropped 6 bases and J dropped 5; count of bases not matched to a gene: 7. The V gene's germline CDR1 is SNHLY and CDR2 FYNNEI.